The 15 T cell receptor beta chains below all came from one sample that was sequenced in a study of PD-1 blockade in mismatch repair-deficient tumors. TCRdb's copy holds only in-frame clones and misses some; the assay was immunoSEQ multiplex PCR. The sample holds about 40,000 clones, around 84% seen once. This sample comprised peripheral blood, obtained approximately 78 weeks after starting pembrolizumab. The source is an adult with mismatch repair-deficient cancer.

In its sample, this clone was seen once. The rearrangement links TRBV4-1 to TRBJ2-7, with unresolved D. CDR1 MGHRA and CDR2 YSYEKL come from the germline V gene. With 4 bases removed from V and 2 bases from J, the gap between germline ends came to 12 bases. This CDR3 is built from 14 residues. This CDR3 reads CASSRAVGTYEQYF. The CDR3 nucleotides are TGCGCCAGCAGCCGCGCGGTTGGAACCTACGAGCAGTACTTC.

The V gene is TRBV19, the J gene TRBJ1-1, with 7 bases matching TRBD1. V dropped 6 bases and J dropped 0; count of bases not matched to a gene: 10. Germline V CDR1 and CDR2: LNHDA, SQIVND (reference sequence). There are 16 residues in the CDR3. The CDR3: CASRRQGAVVNTEAFF. The CDR3 bases are TGTGCCAGTAGAAGACAGGGTGCAGTGGTGAACACTGAAGCTTTCTTT.

This sequence joins TRBV10-3 and TRBJ1-2, with 8 bases that match TRBD1. The CDR3 has 17 amino acids. V dropped 3 bases and J dropped 6; count of bases not matched to a gene: 15. Germline assignment: CDR1 ENHRY and CDR2 SYGVKD. The CDR3 here is CAISDWAGGASGDGYTF. In DNA, the CDR3 is TGTGCCATCAGTGACTGGGCAGGGGGCGCGAGCGGGGATGGCTACACCTTC.

This chain joins TRBV5-1 and TRBJ2-7; the match to TRBD2 covers 8 bases. Germline assignment: CDR1 SGHRS and CDR2 YFSETQ. This CDR3 spans 16 amino acids. With 3 bases clipped from V and 3 bases from J, the junction kept 11 bases outside the gene matches. The CDR3 sequence is CASSSAGTRRIYEQYF. The CDR3 DNA reads TGCGCCAGCAGCTCCGCCGGGACTAGACGGATCTACGAGCAGTACTTC. Combining the CDR3 with reference TRBV5-1 and TRBJ2-7 gives the whole variable domain KAGVTQTPRYLIKTRGQQVTLSCSPISGHRSVSWYQQTPGQGLQFLFEYFSETQRNKGNFPGRFSGRQFSNSRSEMNVSTLELGDSALYLCASSSAGTRRIYEQYFGPGTRLTVT.

The gene calls are TRBV18 and TRBJ2-2, with 8 positions matching TRBD1. The J segment lost 2 bases and the V segment lost 4 bases, leaving 3 bases of the junction unmatched. Germline CDR1 is KGHSH and CDR2 is LQKENI. The CDR3 runs 15 residues. The CDR3 region has the DNA TGTGCCAGCTCACACGACAGGGGTAACACCGGGGAGCTGTTTTTT. It is translated as CASSHDRGNTGELFF.

The chain joins TRBV4-2 to TRBJ2-1, with D maybe TRBD2 (6 bases). Germline lookup yields CDR1 LGHNA and CDR2 YNFKEQ. Trimming took 0 bases from V and 2 from J, leaving 14 bases between them. The CDR3 runs to 17 residues. The CDR3 here is CASSQDPEGRPYNEQFF. In nucleotides, the CDR3 is TGTGCCAGCAGCCAAGATCCGGAGGGTCGGCCCTACAATGAGCAGTTCTTC.

The V call is TRBV6-1, the J call TRBJ1-2, with D possibly TRBD1 on 6 matching bases. Trimming cost V 4 bases and J 8 bases, with 20 bases left between them. The germline CDR1 and CDR2 sequences are MNHNS and SASEGT. This CDR3 comprises 15 residues. The CDR3 sequence: CASSVAVGGFGGYTF. CDR3 DNA sequence: TGTGCCAGCAGTGTCGCCGTAGGGGGGTTTGGGGGCTACACCTTC.

The chain has TRBV2 and TRBJ2-3; 11 bases are a match to TRBD1. Germline V gene lookup returns CDR1 SNHLY and CDR2 FYNNEI. This CDR3 is 13 amino acids long. The J segment lost 6 bases and the V segment lost 7 bases, leaving 3 bases of the junction unmatched. CDR3 DNA: TGTGCCAGCACCCGGGACAGGGGGGATACGCAGTATTTT. It encodes CASTRDRGDTQYF.

V and J are TRBV15 and TRBJ1-1; D ambiguous. The germline V and J ends were trimmed by 1 base and 11 bases, with 11 bases remaining between them. Germline CDR1 is LNHNV and CDR2 is YYDKDF (reference sequence). The CDR3 consists of 12 residues. The CDR3, as DNA: TGTGCCACCAGCAGAGTGGGAGAGAAGGCTTTCTTT. It translates to CATSRVGEKAFF.

This sequence joins TRBV5-1 and TRBJ1-1; D is unresolved. Germline V gene lookup returns CDR1 SGHRS and CDR2 YFSETQ. This CDR3 is 14 amino acids long. Trimming left V 1 base short and J 1 base short, with 8 bases between. The CDR3 is CASSLLQQNTEAFF. In DNA, the CDR3 is TGCGCCAGCAGCTTGCTGCAGCAGAACACTGAAGCTTTCTTT.

This chain uses TRBV7-8 with TRBJ2-2; the match to TRBD2 covers 9 bases. CDR1 is SGHVS and CDR2 is FQNEAQ in the germline V gene. There are 16 residues in the CDR3. The V gene end was trimmed by 1 base and the J gene end by 5 bases; junction bases not matched to a gene: 5. CDR3 region: CASSLVGLAETGELFF. In nucleotides, the CDR3 is TGTGCCAGCAGCTTAGTGGGACTAGCCGAGACCGGGGAGCTGTTTTTT.

This chain links TRBV6-1 with TRBJ1-2; a weak D match, TRBD1 (6 bases). The CDR3 loop spans 15 amino acids. Germline assignment: CDR1 MNHNS and CDR2 SASEGT. V lost 3 bases to trimming and J lost 3 bases, with 14 bases between them. CDR3 sequence reads: CASSETQGRYYGYTF. As DNA, the CDR3 is TGTGCCAGCAGTGAGACCCAGGGGAGATACTATGGCTACACCTTC.

The J gene is TRBJ2-6, the V gene TRBV7-3; a possible D gene is TRBD1 (5 bases). CDR1 is SGHTA, CDR2 FQGTGA, per germline. V was pared by 1 base and J by 2 bases, with 6 bases between. The CDR3 consists of 15 residues. CDR3 region: CASSLIGAGANVLTF. The DNA for the CDR3 is TGTGCCAGCAGCTTAATAGGGGCTGGGGCCAACGTCCTGACTTTC. Filled out from reference TRBV7-3 and TRBJ2-6, the complete variable domain reads GAGVSQTPSNKVTEKGKYVELRCDPISGHTALYWYRQSLGQGPEFLIYFQGTGAADDSGLPNDRFFAVRPEGSVSTLKIQRTERGDSAVYLCASSLIGAGANVLTFGAGSRLTVL.

J is TRBJ1-5 and V is TRBV25-1, with D uncertain. The V end was cut by 3 bases, the J end by 7 bases, with 13 bases between. CDR1 MGHDK and CDR2 SYGVNS come from the germline V gene. This CDR3 has 14 amino acids. The CDR3 DNA reads TGTGCCAGCAGTGAGGGCAGGTCGGGACAGCCCCAGCATTTT. It translates to CASSEGRSGQPQHF.

The chain employs TRBV18 and TRBJ1-5; D unresolved. The V gene's germline CDR1 is KGHSH and CDR2 LQKENI. V lost 2 bases and J 2 bases, leaving 7 bases between the germline ends. This CDR3 is built from 14 residues. The CDR3 sequence is CASSPGQGNQPQHF. The CDR3 DNA sequence: TGTGCCAGCTCACCAGGGCAGGGCAATCAGCCCCAGCATTTT.